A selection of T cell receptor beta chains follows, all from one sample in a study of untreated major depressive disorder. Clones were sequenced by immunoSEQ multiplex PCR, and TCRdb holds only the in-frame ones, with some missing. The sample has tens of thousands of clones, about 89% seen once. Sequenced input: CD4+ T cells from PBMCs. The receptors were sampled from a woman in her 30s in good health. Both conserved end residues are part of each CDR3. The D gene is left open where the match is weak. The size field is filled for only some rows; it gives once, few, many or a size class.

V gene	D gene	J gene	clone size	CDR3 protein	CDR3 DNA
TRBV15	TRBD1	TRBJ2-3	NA	CATSRVGQGAQYF	TGTGCCACCAGCAGAGTGGGACAGGGAGCGCAGTATTTT
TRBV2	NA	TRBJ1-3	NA	CASSVLTAGNTIYF	TGTGCCAGCAGTGTTCTGACAGCTGGAAACACCATATATTTT
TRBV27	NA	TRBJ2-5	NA	CASSLGLQETQYF	TGTGCCAGCAGTTTAGGACTACAAGAGACCCAGTACTTC
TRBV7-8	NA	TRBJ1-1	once	CASSLSGKNTEAFF	TGTGCCAGCAGCTTGAGCGGTAAGAACACTGAAGCTTTCTTT
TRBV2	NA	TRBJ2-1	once	CASSATTLVNEQFF	TGTGCCAGCAGTGCCACTACACTAGTCAATGAGCAGTTCTTC
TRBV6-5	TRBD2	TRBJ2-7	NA	CASSETGRNEQYF	TGTGCCAGCAGTGAAACCGGGAGGAACGAGCAGTACTTC
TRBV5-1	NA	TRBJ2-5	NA	CASSLGLIPYQETQYF	TGCGCCAGCAGCTTGGGGTTAATTCCGTACCAAGAGACCCAGTACTTC
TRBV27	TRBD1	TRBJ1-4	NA	CASSWRQGEKLFF	TGTGCCAGCAGTTGGAGACAGGGCGAAAAACTGTTTTTT
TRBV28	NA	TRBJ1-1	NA	CASSPWGDRRTEAFF	TGTGCCAGCAGTCCCTGGGGGGATCGGCGTACTGAAGCTTTCTTT
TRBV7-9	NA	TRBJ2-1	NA	CASKGGLDEQFF	TGTGCCAGTAAGGGGGGGCTCGATGAGCAGTTCTTC
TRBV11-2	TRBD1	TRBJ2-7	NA	CASSPPGTALEQYF	TGTGCCAGCAGCCCGCCGGGGACAGCCCTCGAGCAGTACTTC
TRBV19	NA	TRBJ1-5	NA	CASRGLQRQPQHF	TGTGCCAGTCGGGGCCTACAAAGACAGCCCCAGCATTTT
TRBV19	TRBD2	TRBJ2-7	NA	CASSMASGGLGEQYF	TGTGCCAGTAGTATGGCTAGCGGGGGCCTTGGGGAGCAGTACTTC